This T cell receptor (beta chain) appears in the sequencing data of a study of CD8 T cells in Susac syndrome (dated by TCRdb to about 2019). Context from the whole study: Repertoire sequencing was used to test whether CD8+ T cell activation and differentiation in Susac syndrome was antigen driven. The study compared CD8+ T cell repertoire clonality among roughly eleven healthy donors, roughly 14 Susac syndrome patients and 15 multiple sclerosis patients.

RNA was extracted with the RNeasy kit and roughly 0.45 to 1 ug was reverse transcribed using random hexamers. The immunoSEQ multiplex PCR assay, covering 54 Vbeta and 13 Jbeta segments, was used to amplify TCR beta CDR3 regions. Bias from PCR amplification was corrected by using a synthetic template baseline for primer optimization and for computational correction. Under the source paper's analysis protocol: Only productive sequences were kept, with reads annotated to V, D and J genes according to IMGT and analyzed in immunoSEQ Analyzer. Clonality was computed as one minus Shannon entropy normalized by log2 of the number of productive unique sequences. For each patient and control, public and private clones were evaluated within the 100 most prevalent clones. Clones were defined as Susac-specific if absent from the healthy and MS cohorts, from more than 900 published viral clones and from other ImmuneACCESS disease sequences. TCRdb trimmed public reads at Q25 via fastp, called clones via MiXCR and kept in-frame beta chains. Every distinct CDR3 protein forms one entry, paired with its most common genes and DNA. It is TCRdb's table, rather than the study itself, that gives the V and J calls and clone size. In this sample the table shows 150,000 to 180,000 distinct CDR3 sequences, around 95% of which occur a single time. Of the sample, around 0.15% is held by the ten largest clones.

Peripheral blood CD8+ and CD4+ T cells from healthy donors, Susac syndrome patients and multiple sclerosis patients were profiled by high-throughput TCR beta sequencing. The multiple sclerosis controls were treatment-naive patients who had stable or active relapsing-remitting disease and met the revised McDonald criteria. Bulk CD8+ and CD4+ T cells were purified by magnetic negative isolation, whereas CD8+ TEMRA cells were enriched by FACS. Blood was collected in EDTA tubes and processed within 24 hours, with PBMCs isolated through density gradient centrifugation. PBMCs intended for TCR sequencing were cryopreserved in liquid nitrogen and thawed later in a water bath at 37 degrees C. A purity of at least 90% was achieved for sorted or isolated CD4+, CD8+ and CD8+ TEMRA cells. The paper's findings and limits, for the study overall: The TCR sequencing and HLA analysis was acknowledged to have included a relatively small number of individuals.

After removal of 4 bases from V and 7 bases from J, the junction retains 21 bases not matched to a gene. The cysteine opens and the phenylalanine closes a CDR3 of 18 amino acids. Left in the record is the CDR3 DNA by itself, 54 bases read in frame from the first base. Per the germline V gene, SQVTM is the CDR1 and ANQGSEA is the CDR2. As concerns this clonotype: What this receptor recognizes is not known. No quality values exist for individual bases; no much larger clone is one base distant.

The TCR comes from a human donor with multiple sclerosis. The sample comprised CD8+ T cells from PBMCs. The receptor chain draws on TRBV29-1 and TRBJ2-2; TRBD2 fits 7 bases in the junction. The DNA reads as follows: TGCAGCGTTGCCGAAATAGTGACGTTTGGCGGGGGAGGCGGGGAGCTGTTTTTT. Its protein product is CSVAEIVTFGGGGGELFF.